The rows below give T cell receptor beta chains drawn from one sample of a study of shared clonotypes between healthy human individuals. Generated by immunoSEQ multiplex PCR, the TCRdb table keeps only in-frame clones and is missing some. The sample includes about 2.4 million clones, over 85% of them seen just once. Sequenced: naive CD4+ T cells from PBMCs. The receptors here all came from a man younger than 30 in good health. Some clones in this sample may be carry-over from other donors' samples. The CDR3 runs from the conserved cysteine through the conserved F or W. The D gene is left open where the match is weak.

j_gene: TRBJ2-1
d_gene: TRBD2
v_gene: TRBV7-9
CDR3nt: TGTGCCAGCAGCTTTGGACTAGCGGGAGTAGTTAATGAGCAGTTCTTC
CDR3aa: CASSFGLAGVVNEQFF

j_gene: TRBJ1-2
d_gene: .
v_gene: TRBV7-2
CDR3nt: TGTGCCAGCAGCTCCCGGGCCGCCTATGGCTACACCTTC
CDR3aa: CASSSRAAYGYTF

j_gene: TRBJ2-3
d_gene: .
v_gene: TRBV2
CDR3nt: TGTGCCAGCAGTGATAGTTCTCACACAGATACGCAGTATTTT
CDR3aa: CASSDSSHTDTQYF

j_gene: TRBJ1-2
d_gene: .
v_gene: TRBV7-2
CDR3nt: TGTGCCAGCAGCTTAGTTGGATGGGGCTACACCTTC
CDR3aa: CASSLVGWGYTF

j_gene: TRBJ2-1
d_gene: .
v_gene: TRBV28
CDR3nt: TGTGCCAGCCAGGTCCTTGTGGGTGAGCAGTTCTTC
CDR3aa: CASQVLVGEQFF

j_gene: TRBJ2-3
d_gene: .
v_gene: TRBV12-1
CDR3nt: TGTGCCAGCAGCGTCTGTGTGGGGACCGATTCCACAGATACGCAGTATTTT
CDR3aa: CASSVCVGTDSTDTQYF

j_gene: TRBJ2-7
d_gene: .
v_gene: TRBV10-3
CDR3nt: TGTGCCATCAGCGGCCGGGACGGAGACTACGAGCAGTACTTC
CDR3aa: CAISGRDGDYEQYF

j_gene: TRBJ1-4
d_gene: .
v_gene: TRBV5-1
CDR3nt: TGCGCCAGCAGCCCTCTAGGTCAGTTTAATGAAAAACTGTTTTTT
CDR3aa: CASSPLGQFNEKLFF

j_gene: TRBJ2-3
d_gene: .
v_gene: TRBV28
CDR3nt: TGTGCCAGCAGTTCGCCGGGACTGGGCACAGATACGCAGTATTTT
CDR3aa: CASSSPGLGTDTQYF

j_gene: TRBJ1-2
d_gene: TRBD1
v_gene: TRBV6-5
CDR3nt: TGTGCCAGCAGTTATGGGGGACAGGGCTTTGGCTACACCTTC
CDR3aa: CASSYGGQGFGYTF

j_gene: TRBJ2-1
d_gene: TRBD2
v_gene: TRBV7-2
CDR3nt: TGTGCCAGCAGCGACGACCCACTGCGGGAGATCTTC
CDR3aa: CASSDDPLREIF

j_gene: TRBJ2-1
d_gene: TRBD1
v_gene: TRBV5-1
CDR3nt: TGCGCCAGCAGCTCAAGGACAGGGGGGTACGATGAGCAGTTCTTC
CDR3aa: CASSSRTGGYDEQFF

j_gene: TRBJ2-5
d_gene: TRBD2
v_gene: TRBV5-1
CDR3nt: TGCGCCAGCAGCGCACTAGCGAGCCAAGAGACCCAGTACTTC
CDR3aa: CASSALASQETQYF

j_gene: TRBJ2-3
d_gene: .
v_gene: TRBV11-3
CDR3nt: TGTGCCAGCAGCGCCGACGGGGATACGCAGTATTTT
CDR3aa: CASSADGDTQYF

j_gene: TRBJ1-3
d_gene: .
v_gene: TRBV14
CDR3nt: TGTGCCAGCAGCCAAATATCAGGACTCTCTGGAAACACCATATATTTT
CDR3aa: CASSQISGLSGNTIYF

j_gene: TRBJ2-6
d_gene: .
v_gene: TRBV7-2
CDR3nt: TGTGCCAGCAGCTTAGGTAACAGGGCCGGGGCCAACGTCCTGACTTTC
CDR3aa: CASSLGNRAGANVLTF

j_gene: TRBJ2-2
d_gene: .
v_gene: TRBV12-5
CDR3nt: TGTGCTAGTTCAGGTACAGAAGGGGCAGGCGGGGAGCTGTTTTTT
CDR3aa: CASSGTEGAGGELFF

j_gene: TRBJ1-1
d_gene: .
v_gene: TRBV13
CDR3nt: TGTGCCAGCAGCTCCAATCCCGACACTGAAGCTTTCTTT
CDR3aa: CASSSNPDTEAFF

j_gene: TRBJ2-1
d_gene: TRBD1
v_gene: TRBV11-1
CDR3nt: TGTGCCAGCAGCCTTCGGACAGGGTTATCCAATGAGCAGTTCTTC
CDR3aa: CASSLRTGLSNEQFF

j_gene: TRBJ1-4
d_gene: .
v_gene: TRBV28
CDR3nt: TGTGCCAGCCACAGCCTGAATGAAAAACTGTTTTTT
CDR3aa: CASHSLNEKLFF

j_gene: TRBJ2-5
d_gene: .
v_gene: TRBV6-5
CDR3nt: TGTGCCAGCAGACAGGGTCCCACGACGGGGACCCAGTACTTC
CDR3aa: CASRQGPTTGTQYF

j_gene: TRBJ2-5
d_gene: .
v_gene: TRBV2
CDR3nt: TGTGCCAGCATGGGTGGCCGTCTGAAAGAGACCCAGTACTTC
CDR3aa: CASMGGRLKETQYF

j_gene: TRBJ2-5
d_gene: .
v_gene: TRBV11-3
CDR3nt: TGTGCCAGCAGCTTAAACGGGGGACTTCAAGAGACCCAGTACTTC
CDR3aa: CASSLNGGLQETQYF

j_gene: TRBJ1-4
d_gene: .
v_gene: TRBV25-1
CDR3nt: TGTGCCAGCAGCGAACAGGGAACAGAGGAAAAACTGTTTTTT
CDR3aa: CASSEQGTEEKLFF

j_gene: TRBJ2-5
d_gene: .
v_gene: TRBV7-8
CDR3nt: TGTGCCAGCAGCTTTTCGGGGGCCCCACAAGAGACCCAGTACTTC
CDR3aa: CASSFSGAPQETQYF

j_gene: TRBJ2-4
d_gene: .
v_gene: TRBV29-1
CDR3nt: TGCAGCGGATGGGGGGCCAAAAACATTCAGTACTTC
CDR3aa: CSGWGAKNIQYF

j_gene: TRBJ2-7
d_gene: .
v_gene: TRBV4-1
CDR3nt: TGCGCCAGCAGCCAAGAGGGAGCCGGGAGTCGCTACGAGCAGTACTTC
CDR3aa: CASSQEGAGSRYEQYF

j_gene: TRBJ2-5
d_gene: .
v_gene: TRBV5-4
CDR3nt: TGTGCCAGCAGCGAGGCGTTACAGCAAGAGACCCAGTACTTC
CDR3aa: CASSEALQQETQYF

j_gene: TRBJ1-3
d_gene: .
v_gene: TRBV19
CDR3nt: TGTGCCAGTAGCCGTGGGGTCTCTGGAAACACCATATATTTT
CDR3aa: CASSRGVSGNTIYF

j_gene: TRBJ2-7
d_gene: .
v_gene: TRBV11-2
CDR3nt: TGTGCCAGCAGCTCGATAAAGAGGGGGTACGAGCAGTACTTC
CDR3aa: CASSSIKRGYEQYF

j_gene: TRBJ2-3
d_gene: TRBD2
v_gene: TRBV5-1
CDR3nt: TGCGCCAGCAGCTTGGGAGGACTAGCGGGAGGCGAGACAGATACGCAGTATTTT
CDR3aa: CASSLGGLAGGETDTQYF

j_gene: TRBJ2-3
d_gene: TRBD2
v_gene: TRBV5-1
CDR3nt: TGCGCCAGCAGCAAAGGACTAGCGGAGCGCACAGATACGCAGTATTTT
CDR3aa: CASSKGLAERTDTQYF

j_gene: TRBJ2-3
d_gene: TRBD2
v_gene: TRBV7-9
CDR3nt: TGTGCCAGCAGCTTCTCTAGACTAGCGGGAAACACAGATACGCAGTATTTT
CDR3aa: CASSFSRLAGNTDTQYF

j_gene: TRBJ2-5
d_gene: TRBD2
v_gene: TRBV28
CDR3nt: TGTGCCAGCAGTTCACTAGCGGAGACCCAGTACTTC
CDR3aa: CASSSLAETQYF

j_gene: TRBJ1-2
d_gene: TRBD1
v_gene: TRBV7-2
CDR3nt: TGTGCCAGCAGCCGGCTTCCAGGGGGCGCGGGTGGCTACACCTTC
CDR3aa: CASSRLPGGAGGYTF

j_gene: TRBJ1-3
d_gene: TRBD1
v_gene: TRBV5-5
CDR3nt: TGTGCCAGCACCCTGGGACAGGGGGCGCCTGACACCATATATTTT
CDR3aa: CASTLGQGAPDTIYF

j_gene: TRBJ2-7
d_gene: TRBD1
v_gene: TRBV5-6
CDR3nt: TGTGCCAGCAGCTTCGACAGGGGGCTAGACGAGCAGTACTTC
CDR3aa: CASSFDRGLDEQYF